This passage covers 9 T cell receptor beta chains from one sample sequenced in a study of control samples from healthy donors and cancer patients. Produced via immunoSEQ multiplex PCR; TCRdb's table is partial and in-frame only. The repertoire includes about 84,000 clones, 84% of them detected once, and more than 9% sits in the top ten. The sequencing input was PBMCs. These receptors came from a man aged 55 to 70 with head and neck cancer.

CDR3 sequence reads: CASSQFGQGNTEAFF. The CDR3 DNA reads as TGCGCCAGCAGCCAATTTGGACAGGGTAACACTGAAGCTTTCTTT. The V and J genes are TRBV4-1 and TRBJ1-1, with 8 bases matching TRBD1. CDR3 length: 15 residues. Germline values: CDR1 MGHRA, CDR2 YSYEKL. V lost 2 bases to trimming and J lost 2 bases; unmatched junction nucleotides: 4.

The chain recombines TRBV19 with TRBJ2-1; 7 bases fit TRBD2. V was clipped by 0 bases and J by 2 bases; unmatched bases: 13. Germline V gene sequence: CDR1 LNHDA, CDR2 SQIVND (reference sequence). The CDR3 covers 19 residues. CDR3 sequence: CASSIDYSGGRATYNEQFF. As DNA, the CDR3 is TGTGCCAGTAGTATAGATTATTCGGGCGGGAGAGCTACCTACAATGAGCAGTTCTTC.

The chain employs TRBV28 and TRBJ1-1, with TRBD1 identical over 7 bases. V lost 5 bases and J lost 5; bases outside the gene matches: 11. Germline lookup yields CDR1 MDHEN and CDR2 SYDVKM. The CDR3 spans 15 residues. CDR3 loop: CASSPLNRGKTEAFF. The DNA for the CDR3 is TGTGCCAGCAGTCCCCTGAACAGGGGTAAAACTGAAGCTTTCTTT.

This clone was seen only a few times. The chain couples TRBV5-4 to TRBJ2-5; D not certain. V was pared by 2 bases and J by 5 bases, with 10 bases between. CDR1 and CDR2 (germline): SGHNT, YYREEE (reference sequence). The CDR3 is made up of 13 amino acids. In DNA form, the CDR3 reads TGTGCCAGCAGCTTTAGGGAAGCGGAGACCCAGTACTTC. Its protein is CASSFREAETQYF. The full variable domain, in which reference TRBV5-4 and TRBJ2-5 provide the parts outside the CDR3, is ETGVTQSPTHLIKTRGQQVTLRCSSQSGHNTVSWYQQALGQGPQFIFQYYREEENGRGNFPPRFSGLQFPNYSSELNVNALELDDSALYLCASSFREAETQYFGPGTRLLVL.

The rearrangement links TRBV13 to TRBJ2-2; the D gene is possibly TRBD1 (6 bases). Trimming shortened V by 6 bases and J by 0 bases, and 14 bases separated the two germline ends. The CDR3 consists of 16 residues. CDR1 is PRHDT, CDR2 FYEKMQ, per germline (reference sequence). CDR3 protein: CASSNLGQSNTGELFF. In nucleotides, the CDR3 is TGTGCCAGCAGTAACCTGGGACAATCGAACACCGGGGAGCTGTTTTTT.

The chain is built from TRBV5-1 and TRBJ2-7; TRBD1 or TRBD2 may be the D gene (5 bases each). The CDR3 totals 13 residues. Trimming stripped 2 bases from V and 1 base from J, with 7 bases between. Germline V gene sequence: CDR1 SGHRS, CDR2 YFSETQ. The chain's CDR3 is CASSFGGSYEQYF. As DNA, the CDR3 is TGCGCCAGCAGCTTTGGGGGTTCCTACGAGCAGTACTTC.

The V and J genes are TRBV7-9 and TRBJ1-2, with TRBD1 as a possible D gene (6 bases). Germline V CDR1 and CDR2: SEHNR, FQNEAQ (reference sequence). The CDR3 sequence is 16 residues long. V lost 1 base to trimming and J lost 7 bases, with 19 bases between them. CDR3 in amino acids: CASSLGGAGALSGYTF. The CDR3 DNA is TGTGCCAGCAGCTTAGGGGGTGCAGGGGCACTTAGTGGCTACACCTTC.

The chain recombines TRBV19 with TRBJ2-7; TRBD1 matches at 7 bases. The germline V gene encodes CDR1 LNHDA and CDR2 SQIVND (reference sequence). The CDR3 extends over 13 amino acids. J gave up 3 bases and V 6 bases, and 5 bases lay outside the gene matches. CDR3 nucleotides: TGTGCCAGTAGCCCGGGACAGAGCTACGAGCAGTACTTC. This codes for CASSPGQSYEQYF. Together with reference TRBV19 and TRBJ2-7, the CDR3 gives the full variable domain: DGGITQSPKYLFRKEGQNVTLSCEQNLNHDAMYWYRQDPGQGLRLIYYSQIVNDFQKGDIAEGYSVSREKKESFPLTVTSAQKNPTAFYLCASSPGQSYEQYFGPGTRLTVT.

The CDR3 spells CASSRGTGELFF. DNA for the CDR3: TGTGCCAGCAGTCGGGGGACCGGGGAGCTGTTTTTT. The chain joins TRBV14 to TRBJ2-2; TRBD2 is a possible D gene (6 bases). Germline loops: CDR1 SGHDN, CDR2 FVKESK. Trimming cost V 6 bases and J 5 bases, with 7 bases left between them. This CDR3 is 12 amino acids long.